These T cell receptor beta chains were read from a single sample in a study of blood T cell repertoires in COVID-19. The protocol was immunoSEQ multiplex PCR, while the TCRdb copy is restricted to in-frame clones and leaves out a portion. Of 80,000 to 95,000 clones detected, roughly 79% appear once; the ten largest clones hold approximately 10%. The specimen sequenced was peripheral blood. These receptors were collected from an elderly woman with acute or convalescent COVID-19. CDR3s include the opening cysteine and the closing phenylalanine or tryptophan. A D gene is named only where the DNA matches it firmly. Rows may omit the clone size; those that give it use once, few, many or a size class.

clone size	D gene	V gene	J gene	CDR3 protein	CDR3 DNA
once	TRBD2	TRBV24-1	TRBJ2-2	CATEWWEGKDTGELFF	TGTGCCACCGAGTGGTGGGAGGGGAAGGACACCGGGGAGCTGTTTTTT
NA	TRBD1	TRBV7-2	TRBJ1-2	CASSQGQGGGYTF	TGTGCCAGCAGCCAGGGACAGGGAGGTGGCTACACCTTC
NA	TRBD1	TRBV27	TRBJ2-2	CASTVTVGQVFNTGELFF	TGTGCCAGCACCGTTACGGTAGGACAGGTTTTTAACACCGGGGAGCTGTTTTTT
NA	TRBD2	TRBV5-6	TRBJ2-5	CASSEAGTGQETQYF	TGTGCCAGCAGCGAAGCGGGAACGGGACAAGAGACCCAGTACTTC
NA	NA	TRBV4-3	TRBJ2-5	CASSQDWGLETQYF	TGCGCCAGCAGCCAAGATTGGGGGCTTGAGACCCAGTACTTC
NA	NA	TRBV7-9	TRBJ2-1	CASSPLQGRRTYNEQFF	TGTGCCAGCAGCCCTTTGCAGGGGCGCCGAACCTACAATGAGCAGTTCTTC
NA	NA	TRBV9	TRBJ2-7	CASSVDGRSYEQYF	TGTGCCAGCAGCGTAGATGGGAGATCCTACGAGCAGTACTTC
NA	TRBD2	TRBV7-2	TRBJ2-1	CASSLTSLAGAYNEQFF	TGTGCCAGCAGCTTAACCTCACTAGCGGGAGCCTACAATGAGCAGTTCTTC
few	TRBD2	TRBV6-5	TRBJ2-7	CASSPSGDSYEQYF	TGTGCCAGCTCCCCTAGCGGGGACTCCTACGAGCAGTACTTC
NA	TRBD2	TRBV28	TRBJ2-5	CASSFNPYSSGVKETQYF	TGTGCCAGCAGTTTCAACCCGTACTCTAGCGGCGTCAAAGAGACCCAGTACTTC
NA	NA	TRBV12-3/TRBV12-4	TRBJ2-3	CASSLQTPNAQYF	TGTGCCAGCAGCCTACAGACCCCCAATGCGCAGTATTTT
once	NA	TRBV19	TRBJ1-5	CASTSGNQPQHF	TGTGCCAGTACCTCCGGCAATCAGCCCCAGCATTTT
NA	NA	TRBV6-1	TRBJ1-2	CASSEMGQSYGYTF	TGTGCCAGCAGTGAAATGGGACAAAGCTATGGCTACACCTTC
NA	NA	TRBV11-2	TRBJ1-2	CASSLDGAQFYGYTF	TGTGCCAGCAGCTTAGATGGGGCCCAGTTCTATGGCTACACCTTC
NA	TRBD2	TRBV25-1	TRBJ2-7	CASSVSGGTYEQYF	TGTGCCAGCAGTGTATCCGGGGGGACCTACGAGCAGTACTTC
few	NA	TRBV6-5	TRBJ1-6	CASSSTAGENSPLHF	TGTGCCAGCAGTTCCACGGCAGGCGAAAATTCACCCCTCCACTTT
NA	NA	TRBV7-9	TRBJ1-1	CASSLLEGQQAFF	TGTGCCAGCAGCTTATTGGAAGGACAGCAAGCTTTCTTT
few	TRBD2	TRBV11-2	TRBJ2-4	CASSSSGGVNIQYF	TGTGCCAGCAGCTCGAGCGGGGGGGTAAACATTCAGTACTTC
NA	NA	TRBV19	TRBJ2-7	CASSTDTSISYEQYF	TGTGCCAGTAGTACGGACACCTCAATCTCCTACGAGCAGTACTTC
NA	TRBD1	TRBV19	TRBJ2-3	CASSMTGTTDTQYF	TGTGCCAGTAGTATGACAGGGACCACAGATACGCAGTATTTT
once	TRBD1	TRBV19	TRBJ2-7	CASRETGPTYEQYF	TGTGCCAGTAGGGAGACAGGGCCAACTTACGAGCAGTACTTC
NA	NA	TRBV6-5	TRBJ2-3	CASSYSRGLGTDTQYF	TGTGCCAGCAGTTACTCGAGGGGACTTGGCACAGATACGCAGTATTTT
NA	NA	TRBV6-4	TRBJ1-1	CASSDPKNTEAFF	TGTGCCAGCAGTGATCCCAAGAACACTGAAGCTTTCTTT
NA	TRBD2	TRBV6-5	TRBJ2-7	CASSLEREGPEQYF	TGTGCCAGCAGTTTGGAGCGGGAGGGCCCCGAGCAGTACTTC
NA	NA	TRBV7-9	TRBJ2-7	CASSLSGIDEQYF	TGTGCCAGCAGCTTGTCGGGGATAGACGAGCAGTACTTC
NA	NA	TRBV12-3/TRBV12-4	TRBJ1-5	CASSLRRLPQHF	TGTGCCAGCAGTTTGCGTCGACTGCCCCAGCATTTT
few	NA	TRBV5-8	TRBJ1-6	CASSLGTALTPLHF	TGTGCCAGCAGCTTGGGGACTGCTTTAACACCCCTCCACTTT
NA	TRBD1	TRBV11-3	TRBJ2-2	CASSSGTGRTGELFF	TGTGCCAGCAGCTCCGGGACAGGGAGAACCGGGGAGCTGTTTTTT
few	NA	TRBV28	TRBJ1-2	CASSLMTNQYGYTF	TGTGCCAGCAGTTTAATGACAAATCAATATGGCTACACCTTC
NA	NA	TRBV6-6	TRBJ1-2	CASSMGGADYGYTF	TGTGCCAGCAGCATGGGGGGGGCGGACTATGGCTACACCTTC
NA	TRBD2	TRBV19	TRBJ2-7	CASSDGGTSGSYEQYF	TGTGCCAGTAGCGACGGGGGGACTAGCGGTTCCTACGAGCAGTACTTC
NA	NA	TRBV10-3	TRBJ1-5	CAISESRAGLSNQPQHF	TGTGCCATCAGTGAGTCGAGGGCAGGTTTGAGCAATCAGCCCCAGCATTTT
many	TRBD1	TRBV28	TRBJ1-4	CASSSGQEDINEKLFF	TGTGCCAGCAGTTCCGGACAGGAGGATATTAATGAAAAACTGTTTTTT
NA	TRBD1	TRBV28	TRBJ1-2	CASSPGTGDNYGYTF	TGTGCCAGCAGTCCCGGGACAGGGGATAACTATGGCTACACCTTC
NA	TRBD2	TRBV7-2	TRBJ2-1	CASSLGLAGVREQFF	TGTGCCAGCAGCCTCGGACTAGCGGGGGTCAGGGAGCAGTTCTTC
few	NA	TRBV7-9	TRBJ2-7	CASSPWRGGGYEQYF	TGTGCCAGCAGCCCATGGAGGGGGGGAGGGTACGAGCAGTACTTC
NA	TRBD1	TRBV24-1	TRBJ1-1	CATRTGGTEAFF	TGTGCCACCCGAACAGGGGGCACTGAAGCTTTCTTT
NA	NA	TRBV12-3/TRBV12-4	TRBJ1-2	CASSTGSDGYTF	TGTGCCAGCTCCACCGGGTCGGATGGCTACACCTTC
NA	NA	TRBV24-1	TRBJ1-2	CATSEGETRGYTF	TGTGCCACCAGTGAAGGGGAAACGCGGGGCTACACCTTC
NA	TRBD2	TRBV3-1/TRBV3-2	TRBJ2-3	CASSHGGTSGGLTDTQYF	TGTGCCAGCAGCCACGGAGGGACTAGCGGGGGATTGACAGATACGCAGTATTTT
NA	TRBD1	TRBV27	TRBJ1-6	CASSFNVQGDSPLHF	TGTGCCAGCAGTTTTAACGTACAGGGGGATTCACCCCTCCACTTT